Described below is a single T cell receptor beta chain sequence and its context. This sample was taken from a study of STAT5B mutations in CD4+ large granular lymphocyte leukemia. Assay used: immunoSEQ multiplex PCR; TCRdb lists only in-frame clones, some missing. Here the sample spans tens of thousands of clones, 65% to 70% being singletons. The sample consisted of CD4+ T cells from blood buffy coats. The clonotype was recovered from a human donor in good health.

The CDR3 is CASSPDRDYGYTF. In DNA, the CDR3 is TGTGCCAGCAGTCCTGACAGGGATTATGGCTACACCTTC. The chain combines TRBV11-2 with TRBJ1-2, with 7 bases aligning to TRBD1. Looked up from germline, CDR1 is SGHAT and CDR2 is FQNNGV. The CDR3 runs to 13 residues. The ends lost 6 bases at V and 5 bases at J; junction bases unmatched: 6.